The clone carrying this T cell receptor beta chain was observed a few times. Measured with immunoSEQ multiplex PCR; TCRdb has only the in-frame clones, and not every one. Among approximately 70,000 clones listed, around 79% were seen once. CDR3 size: 15 residues. Trimming pared 0 bases from V and 2 bases from J, leaving 9 bases between. Germline V lookup: CDR1 SGDLS, CDR2 YYNGEE. The source of the sample is a study of blood T cell repertoires in COVID-19. The sequence derives from a woman aged 70-85 years with acute or convalescent COVID-19. The chain couples TRBV9 to TRBJ1-3; D gene uncertain. Sequencing input: peripheral blood. The CDR3 here is CASSVVWQPGNTIYF. DNA of the CDR3: TGTGCCAGCAGCGTAGTATGGCAACCTGGAAACACCATATATTTT.